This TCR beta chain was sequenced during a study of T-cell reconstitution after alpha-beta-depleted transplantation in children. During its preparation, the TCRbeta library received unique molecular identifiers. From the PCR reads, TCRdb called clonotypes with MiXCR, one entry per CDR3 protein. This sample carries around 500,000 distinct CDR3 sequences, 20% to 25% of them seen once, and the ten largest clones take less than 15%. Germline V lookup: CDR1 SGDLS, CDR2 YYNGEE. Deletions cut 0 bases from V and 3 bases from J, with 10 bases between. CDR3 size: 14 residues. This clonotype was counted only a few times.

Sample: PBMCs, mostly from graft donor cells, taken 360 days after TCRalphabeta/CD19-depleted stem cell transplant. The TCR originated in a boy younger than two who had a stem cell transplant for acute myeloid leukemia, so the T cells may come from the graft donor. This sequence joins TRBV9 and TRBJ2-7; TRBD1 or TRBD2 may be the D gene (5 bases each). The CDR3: CASSVGDANYEQYF. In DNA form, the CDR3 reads TGTGCCAGCAGCGTAGGGGACGCTAACTACGAGCAGTACTTC.